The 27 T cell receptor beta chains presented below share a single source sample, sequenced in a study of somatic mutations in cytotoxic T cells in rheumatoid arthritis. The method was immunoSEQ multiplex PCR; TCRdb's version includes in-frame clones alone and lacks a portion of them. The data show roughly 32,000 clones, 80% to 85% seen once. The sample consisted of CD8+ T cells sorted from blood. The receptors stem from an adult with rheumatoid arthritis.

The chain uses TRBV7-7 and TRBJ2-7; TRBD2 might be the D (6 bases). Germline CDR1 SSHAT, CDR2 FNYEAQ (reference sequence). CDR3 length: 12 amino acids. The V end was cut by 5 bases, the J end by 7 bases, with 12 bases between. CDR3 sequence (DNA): TGTGCCAGCAGCCCGCGTGGAGGGGAGCAGTACTTC. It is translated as CASSPRGGEQYF.

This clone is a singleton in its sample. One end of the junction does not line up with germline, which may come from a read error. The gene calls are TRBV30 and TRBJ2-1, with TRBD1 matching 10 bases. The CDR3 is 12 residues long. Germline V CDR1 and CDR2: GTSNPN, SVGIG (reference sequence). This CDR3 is CAGRQGANEQFF. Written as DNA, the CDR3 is TGTGCCGGGAGACAGGGGGCGAATGAGCAGTTCTTC.

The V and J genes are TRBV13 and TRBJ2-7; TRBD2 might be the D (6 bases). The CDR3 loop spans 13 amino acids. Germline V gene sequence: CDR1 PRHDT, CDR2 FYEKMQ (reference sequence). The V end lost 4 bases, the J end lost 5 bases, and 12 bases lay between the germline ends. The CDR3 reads CASSSLTSHEQYF. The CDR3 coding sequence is TGTGCCAGCAGCTCCCTAACTAGCCACGAGCAGTACTTC. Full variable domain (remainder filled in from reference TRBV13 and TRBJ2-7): AAGVIQSPRHLIKEKRETATLKCYPIPRHDTVYWYQQGPGQDPQFLISFYEKMQSDKGSIPDRFSAQQFSDYHSELNMSSLELGDSALYFCASSSLTSHEQYFGPGTRLTVT.

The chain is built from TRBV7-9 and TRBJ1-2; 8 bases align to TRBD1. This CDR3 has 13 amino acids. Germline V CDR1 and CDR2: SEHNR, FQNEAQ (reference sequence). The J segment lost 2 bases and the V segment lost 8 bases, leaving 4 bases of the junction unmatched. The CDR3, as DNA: TGTGCCAGCGAACAGGGGGGGAACTATGGCTACACCTTC. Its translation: CASEQGGNYGYTF.

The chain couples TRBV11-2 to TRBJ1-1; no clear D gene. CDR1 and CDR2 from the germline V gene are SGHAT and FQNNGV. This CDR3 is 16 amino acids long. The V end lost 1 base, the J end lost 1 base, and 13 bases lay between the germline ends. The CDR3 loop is CASSLGPPRGNTEAFF. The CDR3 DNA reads TGTGCCAGCAGCTTAGGCCCCCCACGGGGGAACACTGAAGCTTTCTTT.

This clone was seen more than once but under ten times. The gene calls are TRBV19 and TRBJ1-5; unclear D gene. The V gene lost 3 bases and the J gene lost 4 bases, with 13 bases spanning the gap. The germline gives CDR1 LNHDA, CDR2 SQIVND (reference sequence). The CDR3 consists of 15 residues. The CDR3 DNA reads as TGTGCCAGTAGTATCCCGCAATGGGAAAATCAGCCCCAGCATTTT. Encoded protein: CASSIPQWENQPQHF.

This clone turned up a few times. The DNA of the CDR3 is TGTGCCAGCAGCGTAGGGGAGGGGGACGTCGCTGGCTACACCTTC. This translates into CASSVGEGDVAGYTF. The gene calls are TRBV9 and TRBJ1-2, with a weak D call TRBD1 (6 bases). This CDR3 contains 15 residues. The V end was cut by 0 bases, the J end by 7 bases, with 16 bases between. CDR1 is SGDLS and CDR2 is YYNGEE in the germline V gene. The full variable domain, its missing parts supplied by reference TRBV9 and TRBJ1-2, is DSGVTQTPKHLITATGQRVTLRCSPRSGDLSVYWYQQSLDQGLQFLIQYYNGEERAKGNILERFSAQQFPDLHSELNLSSLELGDSALYFCASSVGEGDVAGYTFGSGTRLTVV.

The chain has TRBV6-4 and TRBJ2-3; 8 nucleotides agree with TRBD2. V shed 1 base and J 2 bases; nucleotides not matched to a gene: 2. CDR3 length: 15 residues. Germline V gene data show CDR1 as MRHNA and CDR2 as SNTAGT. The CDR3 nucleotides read TGTGCCAGCAGTGACTTAGCGGGACCCACAGATACGCAGTATTTT. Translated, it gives CASSDLAGPTDTQYF.

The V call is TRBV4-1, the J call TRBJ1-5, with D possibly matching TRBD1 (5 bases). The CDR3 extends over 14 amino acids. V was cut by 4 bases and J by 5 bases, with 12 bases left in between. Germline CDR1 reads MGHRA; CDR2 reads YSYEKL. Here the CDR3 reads CASSLHGAHQPQHF. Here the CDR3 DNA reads TGCGCCAGCAGCCTCCACGGGGCCCATCAGCCCCAGCATTTT.

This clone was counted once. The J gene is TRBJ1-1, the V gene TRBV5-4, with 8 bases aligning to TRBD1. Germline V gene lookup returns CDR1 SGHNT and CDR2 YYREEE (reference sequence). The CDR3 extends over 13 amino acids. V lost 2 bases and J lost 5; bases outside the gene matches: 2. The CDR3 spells CASSFTGGTEAFF. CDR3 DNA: TGTGCCAGCAGCTTTACAGGGGGAACTGAAGCTTTCTTT. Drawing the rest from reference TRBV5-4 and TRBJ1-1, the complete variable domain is ETGVTQSPTHLIKTRGQQVTLRCSSQSGHNTVSWYQQALGQGPQFIFQYYREEENGRGNFPPRFSGLQFPNYSSELNVNALELDDSALYLCASSFTGGTEAFFGQGTRLTVV.

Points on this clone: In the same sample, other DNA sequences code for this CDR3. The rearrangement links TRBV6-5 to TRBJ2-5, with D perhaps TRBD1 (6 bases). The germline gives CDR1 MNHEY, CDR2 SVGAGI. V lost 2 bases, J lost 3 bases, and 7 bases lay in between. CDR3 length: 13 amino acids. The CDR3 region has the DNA TGTGCCAGCAGTTACGCAGGGGAAGAGACCCAGTACTTC. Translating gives CASSYAGEETQYF.

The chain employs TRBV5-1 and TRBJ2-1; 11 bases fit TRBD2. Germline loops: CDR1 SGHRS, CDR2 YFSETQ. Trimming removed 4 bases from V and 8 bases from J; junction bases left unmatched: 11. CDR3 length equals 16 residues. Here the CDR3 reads CASSPKGTSGNHEQFF. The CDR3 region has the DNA TGCGCCAGCAGCCCGAAAGGGACTAGCGGCAACCATGAGCAGTTCTTC.

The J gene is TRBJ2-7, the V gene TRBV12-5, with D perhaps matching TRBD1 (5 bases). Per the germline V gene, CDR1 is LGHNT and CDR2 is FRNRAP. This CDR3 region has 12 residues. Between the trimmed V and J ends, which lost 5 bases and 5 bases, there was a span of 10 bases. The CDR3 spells CASGPARDEQYF. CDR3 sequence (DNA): TGTGCTAGTGGTCCCGCCAGGGACGAGCAGTACTTC.

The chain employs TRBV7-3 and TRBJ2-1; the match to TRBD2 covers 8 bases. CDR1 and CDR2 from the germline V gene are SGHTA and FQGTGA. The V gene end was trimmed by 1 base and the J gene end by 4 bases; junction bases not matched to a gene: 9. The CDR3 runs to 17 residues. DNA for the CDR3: TGTGCCAGCAGCTTAAAGGGGGATAGCGGGATTTACAATGAGCAGTTCTTC. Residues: CASSLKGDSGIYNEQFF.

CDR3 in amino acids: CASSYPREKLFF. The CDR3 coding sequence is TGTGCCAGTAGTTACCCCCGGGAAAAACTGTTTTTT. The chain carries TRBV19 and TRBJ1-4; no firm D call. Germline CDR1 is LNHDA and CDR2 is SQIVND (reference sequence). This CDR3 contains 12 residues. Trimming took off 5 bases at V and 8 bases at J, with 9 bases between the two ends.

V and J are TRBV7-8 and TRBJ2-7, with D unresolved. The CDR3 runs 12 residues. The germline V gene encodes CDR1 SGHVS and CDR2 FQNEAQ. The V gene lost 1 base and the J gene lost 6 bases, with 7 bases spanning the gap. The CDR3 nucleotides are TGTGCCAGCAGCTTAGGATCTGGCGAGCAGTACTTC. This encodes CASSLGSGEQYF.

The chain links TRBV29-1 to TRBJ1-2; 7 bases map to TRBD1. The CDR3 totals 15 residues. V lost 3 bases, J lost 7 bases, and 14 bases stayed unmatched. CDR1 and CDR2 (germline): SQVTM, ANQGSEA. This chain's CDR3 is CSVDSGGTDRSGYTF. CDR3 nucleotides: TGCAGCGTTGATTCCGGCGGGACAGATCGATCTGGCTACACCTTC.

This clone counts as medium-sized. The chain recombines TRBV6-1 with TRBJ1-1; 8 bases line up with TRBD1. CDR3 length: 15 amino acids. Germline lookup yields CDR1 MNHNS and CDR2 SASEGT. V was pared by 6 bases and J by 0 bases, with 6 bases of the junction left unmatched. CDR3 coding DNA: TGTGCCAGCAGGGACGAGGACAGGGTGAACACTGAAGCTTTCTTT. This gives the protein CASRDEDRVNTEAFF.

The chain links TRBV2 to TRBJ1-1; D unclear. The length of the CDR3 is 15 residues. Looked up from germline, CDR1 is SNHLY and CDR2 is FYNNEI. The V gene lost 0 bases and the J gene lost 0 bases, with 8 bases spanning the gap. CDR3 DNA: TGTGCCAGCAGTGAAGCTCGGCTAATGAACACTGAAGCTTTCTTT. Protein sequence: CASSEARLMNTEAFF.

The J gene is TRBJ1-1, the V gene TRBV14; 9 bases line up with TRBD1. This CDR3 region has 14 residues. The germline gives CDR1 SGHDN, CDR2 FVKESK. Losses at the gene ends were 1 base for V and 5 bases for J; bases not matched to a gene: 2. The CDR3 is CASSQVDRGTEAFF. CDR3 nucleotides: TGTGCCAGCAGCCAAGTGGACAGGGGTACTGAAGCTTTCTTT.

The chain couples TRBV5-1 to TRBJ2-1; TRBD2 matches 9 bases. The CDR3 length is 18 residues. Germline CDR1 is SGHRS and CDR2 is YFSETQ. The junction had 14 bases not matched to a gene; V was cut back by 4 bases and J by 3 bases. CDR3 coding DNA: TGCGCCAGCAGCCCCAGGCCAGCGGGAGGCCTCTTCTACAATGAGCAGTTCTTC. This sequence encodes CASSPRPAGGLFYNEQFF.

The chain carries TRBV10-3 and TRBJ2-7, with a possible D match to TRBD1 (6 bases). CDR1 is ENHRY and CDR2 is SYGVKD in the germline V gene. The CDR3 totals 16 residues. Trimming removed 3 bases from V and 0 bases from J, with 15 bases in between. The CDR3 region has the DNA TGTGCCATCAGTGATCTCGGCCGACAGGCCTCCTACGAGCAGTACTTC. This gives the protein CAISDLGRQASYEQYF.

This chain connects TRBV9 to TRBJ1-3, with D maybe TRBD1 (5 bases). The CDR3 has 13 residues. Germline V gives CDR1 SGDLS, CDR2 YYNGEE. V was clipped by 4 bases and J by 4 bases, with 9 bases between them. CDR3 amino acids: CASSPGDGNTIYF. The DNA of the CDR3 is TGTGCCAGCAGCCCGGGGGACGGAAACACCATATATTTT.

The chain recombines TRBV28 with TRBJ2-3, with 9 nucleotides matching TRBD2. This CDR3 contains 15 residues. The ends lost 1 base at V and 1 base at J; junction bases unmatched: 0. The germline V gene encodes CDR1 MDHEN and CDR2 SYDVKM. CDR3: CASSLLAGGTDTQYF. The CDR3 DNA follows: TGTGCCAGCAGTTTATTAGCGGGGGGCACAGATACGCAGTATTTT.

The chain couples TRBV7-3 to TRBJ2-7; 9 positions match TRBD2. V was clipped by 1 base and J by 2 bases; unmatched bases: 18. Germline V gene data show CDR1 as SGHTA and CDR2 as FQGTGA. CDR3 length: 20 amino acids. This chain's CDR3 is CASSLIKGLRAGGPPYEQYF. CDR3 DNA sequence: TGTGCCAGCAGCTTAATTAAGGGCCTGAGGGCGGGGGGGCCCCCCTACGAGCAGTACTTC.

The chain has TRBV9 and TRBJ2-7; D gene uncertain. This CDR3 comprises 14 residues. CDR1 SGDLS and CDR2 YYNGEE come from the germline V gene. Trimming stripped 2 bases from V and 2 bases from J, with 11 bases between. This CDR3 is CASSVFAETYEQYF. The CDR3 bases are TGTGCCAGCAGCGTCTTCGCGGAGACCTACGAGCAGTACTTC.

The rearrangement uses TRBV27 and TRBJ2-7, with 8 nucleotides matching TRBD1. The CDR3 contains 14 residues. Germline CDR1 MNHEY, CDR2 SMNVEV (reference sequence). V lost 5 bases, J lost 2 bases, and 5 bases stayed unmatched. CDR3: CASSLRDRTYEQYF. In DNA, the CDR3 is TGTGCCAGCAGTCTCCGGGACAGGACCTACGAGCAGTACTTC.